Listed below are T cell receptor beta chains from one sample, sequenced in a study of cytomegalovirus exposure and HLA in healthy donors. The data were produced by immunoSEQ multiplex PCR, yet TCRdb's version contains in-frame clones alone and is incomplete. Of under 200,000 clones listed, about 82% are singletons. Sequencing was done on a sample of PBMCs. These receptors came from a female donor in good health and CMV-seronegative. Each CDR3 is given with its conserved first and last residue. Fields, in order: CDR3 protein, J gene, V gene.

CDR3aa: CASSAMGLDRVEPQHF; j_gene: TRBJ1-5; v_gene: TRBV5-6
CDR3aa: CASSLEGGEAFF; j_gene: TRBJ1-1; v_gene: TRBV11-2
CDR3aa: CASSLRTIDSNQPQHF; j_gene: TRBJ1-5; v_gene: TRBV11-3
CDR3aa: CASSLPLGAGELFF; j_gene: TRBJ2-2; v_gene: TRBV11-1
CDR3aa: CASSFYPDRVREETQYF; j_gene: TRBJ2-5; v_gene: TRBV5-6
CDR3aa: CASSITGAVGTEAFF; j_gene: TRBJ1-1; v_gene: TRBV6-6
CDR3aa: CASSSTGDRGTDTQYF; j_gene: TRBJ2-3; v_gene: TRBV28
CDR3aa: CASSSLDGLEQFF; j_gene: TRBJ2-1; v_gene: TRBV11-1
CDR3aa: CASSQDPQGANYGYTF; j_gene: TRBJ1-2; v_gene: TRBV4-2
CDR3aa: CASRRDRDGKNIQYF; j_gene: TRBJ2-4; v_gene: TRBV27
CDR3aa: CASSLAGPIYEKLFF; j_gene: TRBJ1-4; v_gene: TRBV25-1
CDR3aa: CASPARAGANVLTF; j_gene: TRBJ2-6; v_gene: TRBV30
CDR3aa: CASSYGTVYEQYF; j_gene: NA; v_gene: TRBV6-5
CDR3aa: CASSFGGSGAYEQYF; j_gene: TRBJ2-7; v_gene: TRBV5-5
CDR3aa: CASSIRSTGVTDTQYF; j_gene: TRBJ2-3; v_gene: TRBV19
CDR3aa: CASSLEYGGRNSGNTIYF; j_gene: TRBJ1-3; v_gene: TRBV5-1
CDR3aa: CASSSQTEINQPQHF; j_gene: TRBJ1-5; v_gene: TRBV7-6
CDR3aa: CASSSGHGDSGANVLTF; j_gene: TRBJ2-6; v_gene: TRBV19
CDR3aa: CASSTSPGDVQPQHF; j_gene: TRBJ1-5; v_gene: TRBV9
CDR3aa: CASSLDGGSGYTF; j_gene: TRBJ1-2; v_gene: TRBV7-9
CDR3aa: CASSLYAYSYNSPLHF; j_gene: TRBJ1-6; v_gene: TRBV4-2
CDR3aa: CAWPGTDTQYF; j_gene: TRBJ2-3; v_gene: TRBV9
CDR3aa: CASSLDSGGAGETQYF; j_gene: TRBJ2-5; v_gene: TRBV5-5
CDR3aa: CASRRTGRYQPQHF; j_gene: TRBJ1-5; v_gene: TRBV10-1
CDR3aa: CASSLGGGYNEQFF; j_gene: TRBJ2-1; v_gene: TRBV7-2
CDR3aa: CAWSQNYGYTF; j_gene: TRBJ1-2; v_gene: TRBV30
CDR3aa: CASSLRRGEQYF; j_gene: TRBJ2-7; v_gene: TRBV28
CDR3aa: CASSPRSAGTRDTEAFF; j_gene: TRBJ1-1; v_gene: TRBV18
CDR3aa: CASSQSSYTQYF; j_gene: TRBJ2-3; v_gene: TRBV14
CDR3aa: CAISESTGDGELFF; j_gene: TRBJ2-2; v_gene: TRBV10-3
CDR3aa: CASSLRGSYEQYF; j_gene: TRBJ2-7; v_gene: TRBV5-4
CDR3aa: CASSSTGTTYEQYF; j_gene: TRBJ2-7; v_gene: TRBV5-1
CDR3aa: CSVTGGWDTEAFF; j_gene: TRBJ1-1; v_gene: TRBV29-1
CDR3aa: CSALMGGTQYF; j_gene: TRBJ2-3; v_gene: TRBV20-1
CDR3aa: CASSPDKVGGYF; j_gene: TRBJ2-3; v_gene: TRBV18
CDR3aa: CATSRDQVTGELFF; j_gene: TRBJ2-2; v_gene: TRBV15
CDR3aa: CASSPRGTGFVYGYTF; j_gene: TRBJ1-2; v_gene: TRBV21-1
CDR3aa: CASSLGPANTGELFF; j_gene: TRBJ2-2; v_gene: TRBV5-4
CDR3aa: CASSLGVGADLNTEAFF; j_gene: TRBJ1-1; v_gene: TRBV5-6
CDR3aa: CASSEDRGSYNEQFF; j_gene: TRBJ2-1; v_gene: TRBV10-2
CDR3aa: CASSPSGQGSGYTF; j_gene: TRBJ1-2; v_gene: TRBV6-4
CDR3aa: CASSEDQGNTIYF; j_gene: TRBJ1-3; v_gene: TRBV2
CDR3aa: CASRVVAGSQEQFF; j_gene: TRBJ2-1; v_gene: TRBV2
CDR3aa: CASSLTGPNTEAFF; j_gene: TRBJ1-1; v_gene: TRBV5-4
CDR3aa: CASRKSGGRHTEAFF; j_gene: TRBJ1-1; v_gene: TRBV5-4
CDR3aa: CASSVDPSLNTEAFF; j_gene: TRBJ1-1; v_gene: TRBV9
CDR3aa: CASSLAASGGPTYEQYF; j_gene: TRBJ2-7; v_gene: TRBV5-4
CDR3aa: CAISEGGSAYEQYF; j_gene: TRBJ2-7; v_gene: TRBV10-3
CDR3aa: CSVEAQLSSSGYTF; j_gene: TRBJ1-2; v_gene: TRBV29-1
CDR3aa: CASSLGAGSYEQYF; j_gene: TRBJ2-7; v_gene: TRBV7-2
CDR3aa: CASSLVQCYEQYF; j_gene: TRBJ2-7; v_gene: TRBV7-2
CDR3aa: CASSEAHIPYEQYF; j_gene: TRBJ2-7; v_gene: TRBV2
CDR3aa: CASSPLRGRQETQYF; j_gene: TRBJ2-5; v_gene: TRBV18
CDR3aa: CASSTTGWNTEAFF; j_gene: TRBJ1-1; v_gene: TRBV18
CDR3aa: CASSPGLAGYTDTQYF; j_gene: TRBJ2-3; v_gene: TRBV11-1